This TCR beta chain came from a study of cytomegalovirus exposure and HLA in healthy donors. Study results and caveats: The study listed some 160 cytomegalovirus-associated TCR beta chains.

CDR1 GTSNPN and CDR2 SVGIG come from the germline V gene (reference sequence). V dropped 0 bases and J dropped 8 bases, with 13 bases sitting between them. This CDR3 region has 13 residues. This PCR relied on a set of 60 Vbeta primers and 13 Jbeta primers. Sequenced by immunoSEQ multiplex PCR; TCRdb stores in-frame clones only, minus some. Among around 100,000 clones listed, less than 85% were seen once. For this clone: Its antigen is undetermined.

The clonotype was recovered from a woman in her sixties in good health and CMV-seropositive. This chain links TRBV30 with TRBJ1-2, with a tentative D call TRBD1 (6 bases). Sample: PBMCs. The CDR3 sequence: CAWSVSGQTGYTF. CDR3 DNA: TGTGCCTGGAGTGTATCCGGACAGACCGGCTACACCTTC.